The T cell receptor (beta chain) under discussion was sequenced for a study of naive and memory T cell subsets. In the case of this clonotype: Its antigen is as yet unknown.

The study's findings and limits: Gini index rose across naive, CM, EM and EMRA in CD4 and CD8. Especially in CD8 cells, naive repertoires contained a few larger clonotypes, possibly CD45RA-re-expressing memory cells.

J gave up 4 bases and V 5 bases, and 8 bases lay outside the gene matches. The CDR3 runs to 15 residues. Per the germline V gene, CDR1 is MDHEN and CDR2 is SYDVKM. The beta constant-region primer was an equimolar mix of two oligonucleotides covering TRBC1 and TRBC2. Nested alpha and beta constant-region primers with the SP2 primer drove four PCR rounds on ligated cDNA. In TCRdb, the UMI-ligation and nested PCR reads were re-called with MiXCR into one record per CDR3 protein. The data hold fewer than 150,000 distinct CDR3 sequences, with roughly a fifth observed a single time. Sequencing was performed on naive CD8+ T cells from blood. The genes are TRBV28 and TRBJ2-7; TRBD2 matches 10 bases. This TCR was sampled from a human donor in good health. CDR3 protein: CASSQTSGFWYEQYF. Here the CDR3 DNA reads TGTGCCAGCAGTCAGACTAGCGGGTTTTGGTACGAGCAGTACTTC. Full variable domain (remainder filled in from reference TRBV28 and TRBJ2-7): DVKVTQSSRYLVKRTGEKVFLECVQDMDHENMFWYRQDPGLGLRLIYFSYDVKMKEKGDIPEGYSVSREKKERFSLILESASTNQTSMYLCASSQTSGFWYEQYFGPGTRLTVT.